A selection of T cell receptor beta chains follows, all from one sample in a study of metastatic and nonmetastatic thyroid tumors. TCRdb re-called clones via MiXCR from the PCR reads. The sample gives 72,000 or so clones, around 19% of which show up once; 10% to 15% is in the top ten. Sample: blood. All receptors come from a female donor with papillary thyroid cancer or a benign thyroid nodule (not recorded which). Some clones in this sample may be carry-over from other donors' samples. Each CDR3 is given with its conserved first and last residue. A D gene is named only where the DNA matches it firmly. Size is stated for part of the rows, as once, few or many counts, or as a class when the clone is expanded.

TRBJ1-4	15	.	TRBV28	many	TGTGCCAGCAGACGGACGACCGATTGGAATGAAAAACTGTTTTTT	CASRRTTDWNEKLFF
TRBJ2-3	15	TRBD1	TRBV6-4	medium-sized	TGTGCCAGCAGTGACTCGACAGGGGGCGCAGATACGCAGTATTTT	CASSDSTGGADTQYF
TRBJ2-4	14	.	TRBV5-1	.	TGCGCCAGCAGCCTCAGCCTAGCCAAAAACATCCAGTACTTC	CASSLSLAKNIQYF
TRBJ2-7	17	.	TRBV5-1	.	TGCGCCAGCAGCCCGCCGCTGGGGGGGGCTTTCTCCTACGAGCAGTACTTC	CASSPPLGGAFSYEQYF
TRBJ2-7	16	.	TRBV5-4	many	TGTGCCAGCAGCTCAGAAACCGGGACACCTATGTACGAGCAGTACTTC	CASSSETGTPMYEQYF
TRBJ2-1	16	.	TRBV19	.	TGTGCCAGTAGTTCCCGCCTGCCGAGCTCCTACAATGAGCAGTTCTTC	CASSSRLPSSYNEQFF
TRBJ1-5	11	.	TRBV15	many	TGTGCCACCAAGAGCAATCAGCCCCAGCATTTT	CATKSNQPQHF
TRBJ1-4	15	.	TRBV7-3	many	TGTGCCAGCAGCTTAGGGACATCAACTAATGAAAAACTGTTTTTT	CASSLGTSTNEKLFF
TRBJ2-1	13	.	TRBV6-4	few	TGTGCCAGCAGTGACTCGGACAGCAATGAGCAGTTCTTC	CASSDSDSNEQFF
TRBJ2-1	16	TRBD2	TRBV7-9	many	TGTGCCAGCAGCTTACTAGCGGGATTTGGGGAGTATGAGCAGTTCTTC	CASSLLAGFGEYEQFF
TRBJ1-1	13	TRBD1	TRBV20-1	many	TGCAGTGCTAGATACAGGGGGCTCACTGAAGCTTTCTTT	CSARYRGLTEAFF
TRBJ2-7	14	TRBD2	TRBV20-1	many	TGCAGTGCTCCTCCCGGGACTAGATCCTACGAGCAGTACTTC	CSAPPGTRSYEQYF
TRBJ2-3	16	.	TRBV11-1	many	TGTGCCAGCAGCGATGGTTATGTAGGTCGCACAGATACGCAGTATTTT	CASSDGYVGRTDTQYF
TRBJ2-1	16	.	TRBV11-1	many	TGTGCCAGCAGCTTAGCACGGGGGAGGGGGCACAATGAGCAGTTCTTC	CASSLARGRGHNEQFF
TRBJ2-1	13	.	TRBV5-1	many	TGCGCCAGCAGCAGCTCGGGGACACTAGAGCAGTTCTTC	CASSSSGTLEQFF
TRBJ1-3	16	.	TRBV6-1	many	TGTGCCAGCAATGAATGGGAACAAATCTCTGGAAACACCATATACTTT	CASNEWEQISGNTIYF
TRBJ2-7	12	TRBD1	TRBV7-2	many	TGTGCCAGCAGCTTCACAGGGGACGAGCAGTACTTC	CASSFTGDEQYF
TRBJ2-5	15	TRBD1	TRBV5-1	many	TGCGCCAGCAGCAGGGAGGCAGGGGGCGGAGAGACCCAGTACTTC	CASSREAGGGETQYF
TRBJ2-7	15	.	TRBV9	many	TGTGCCAGCAGCGTAGGGGGGTCCCCTTCCTACGAGCAGTACTTC	CASSVGGSPSYEQYF
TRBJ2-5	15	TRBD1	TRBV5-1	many	TGCGCCAGCAGCCTGAACAGGGGAGTAGAAGAGACCCAGTACTTC	CASSLNRGVEETQYF
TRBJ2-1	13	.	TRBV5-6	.	TGTGCCAGCAGCATGGACACCTACAATGAGCAGTTCTTC	CASSMDTYNEQFF
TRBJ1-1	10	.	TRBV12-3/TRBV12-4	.	TGTGCCAGCAGTGGCGTAGTAGCTTTCTTT	CASSGVVAFF
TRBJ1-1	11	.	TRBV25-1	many	TGTGCCAGCAGTCGGCAGGGAGAAGCTTTCTTT	CASSRQGEAFF
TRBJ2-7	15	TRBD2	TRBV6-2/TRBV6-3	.	TGTGCCAGCAGTTACGCGGGAGGAGGGCCCCACGAGCAGTACTTC	CASSYAGGGPHEQYF
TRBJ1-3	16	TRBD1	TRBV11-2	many	TGTGCCAGCAGCCCCAGGGGGCAAAGCTCTGGAAACACCATATATTTT	CASSPRGQSSGNTIYF
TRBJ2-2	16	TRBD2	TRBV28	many	TGTGCCAGCACCCGGCCGGGACTACCTAACACCGGGGAGCTGTTTTTT	CASTRPGLPNTGELFF
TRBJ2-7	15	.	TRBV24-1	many	TGTGCCACCAGTTCCTCCATGGATAACTACGTCAAGCAGTACTTC	CATSSSMDNYVKQYF
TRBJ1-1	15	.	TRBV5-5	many	TGTGCCAGCAGCTTGGAGATCAACAGTCTCACTGAAGCTTTCTTT	CASSLEINSLTEAFF
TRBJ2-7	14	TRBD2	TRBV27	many	TGTGCCAGCAGTCTAGGACTAGCGGTTTACGAGCAGTACTTC	CASSLGLAVYEQYF
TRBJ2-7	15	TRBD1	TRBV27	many	TGTGCCAGCAGTTCCTCCGGGACAGAGAACCACGAGCAGTACTTC	CASSSSGTENHEQYF
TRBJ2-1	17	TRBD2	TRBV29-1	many	TGCAGCGTTGAAGAGTTCCGACGGACTAGCGGGAAGGCTGAGCAGTTCTTC	CSVEEFRRTSGKAEQFF
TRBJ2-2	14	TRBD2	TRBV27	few	TGTGCCAGCAGTTTATCCAAGCGGGATGGGGAGCTGTTTTTT	CASSLSKRDGELFF
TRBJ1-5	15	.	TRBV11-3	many	TGTGCCAGCAGCTTAGCTGGGCAGTTCAATCAGCCCCAGCATTTT	CASSLAGQFNQPQHF
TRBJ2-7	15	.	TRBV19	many	TGTGCCAGTAGTATAGGCGGGACCACCTTCAACGAGCAGTACTTC	CASSIGGTTFNEQYF
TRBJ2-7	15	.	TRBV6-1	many	TGTGCCAGCAGTCACTCCGGGACACCCTCTTACGAGCAGTACTTC	CASSHSGTPSYEQYF
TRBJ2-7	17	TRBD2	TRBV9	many	TGTGCCAGCAGCGTAGTGGGGGGGACCCCTCCCACCTACGAGCAGTACTTC	CASSVVGGTPPTYEQYF
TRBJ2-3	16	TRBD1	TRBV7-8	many	TGTGCCAGCAGCTTATACGGGACAGTCGGCACAGATACGCAGTATTTT	CASSLYGTVGTDTQYF
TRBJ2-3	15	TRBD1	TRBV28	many	TGTGCCAGCAGTCCTGGGACAGGGGGCGCAGATACGCAGTATTTT	CASSPGTGGADTQYF
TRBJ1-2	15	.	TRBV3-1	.	TGTGCCAGCAGCCCGAGTACGATGACTAACTATGGCTACACCTTC	CASSPSTMTNYGYTF
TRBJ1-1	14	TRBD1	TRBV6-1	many	TGTGCCAGCAGTACCCAACAGGGGGGGAGGATAGCTTTCTTT	CASSTQQGGRIAFF
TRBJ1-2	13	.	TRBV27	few	TGTGCCAGTACGACCGGAGCTAACTATGGCTACACCTTC	CASTTGANYGYTF
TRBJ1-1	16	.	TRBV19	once	TGTGCCAGTAGTTCAAGGAGGGGGAGCTGGGACACTGAAGCTTTCTTT	CASSSRRGSWDTEAFF
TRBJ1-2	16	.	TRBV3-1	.	TGTGCCAGCAGCCCCTCCCCGCGGCGTTTTGGATATGGCTACACCTTC	CASSPSPRRFGYGYTF
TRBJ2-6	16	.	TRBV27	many	TGTGCCAGCAGGGGCCTTGATCAGTCTGGGGCCAACGTCCTGACTTTC	CASRGLDQSGANVLTF
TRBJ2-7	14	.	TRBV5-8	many	TGTGCCAGCAGCTTCGGAAAGCGGGCCCTCGAGCAGTACTTC	CASSFGKRALEQYF
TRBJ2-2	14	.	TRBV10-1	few	TGCGCCAGCAGTGAGAGAAGGAGCAACGGGGATCTGTTTTTT	CASSERRSNGDLFF
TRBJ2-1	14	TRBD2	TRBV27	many	TGTGCCAGCAGTTTATGGGGGGGGGACAATGAGCAGTTCTTC	CASSLWGGDNEQFF